The 9 T cell receptor beta chains below all came from one sample that was sequenced in a study of siplizumab effects on memory and regulatory T cells. Produced via immunoSEQ multiplex PCR; TCRdb's table is partial and in-frame only. This table holds approximately 100,000 clones, 91% found once. Sequences were obtained from CD4+ T cells sorted from blood. Receptor source: a human donor in good health. Some clones in this sample may be carry-over from other donors' samples.

CDR3: CASSEAPYGGEQFF. For the CDR3, the DNA is TGTGCCAGCAGTGAAGCTCCCTACGGTGGTGAGCAGTTCTTC. The genes are TRBV6-1 and TRBJ2-1, with D unclear. The CDR3 runs 14 residues. The V end was cut by 0 bases, the J end by 9 bases, with 12 bases between. Germline values: CDR1 MNHNS, CDR2 SASEGT.

The chain carries TRBV6-1 and TRBJ1-6; possible D gene TRBD1, 6 bases. The V end lost 2 bases, the J end lost 5 bases, and 10 bases lay between the germline ends. The CDR3 runs to 15 residues. Germline assignment: CDR1 MNHNS and CDR2 SASEGT. For the CDR3, the DNA is TGTGCCAGCAGTGAACTGGACAGACATAATTCACCCCTCCACTTT. As protein: CASSELDRHNSPLHF.

The CDR3 DNA reads TGTGCCAGCAGTGAAAGAGGCAGGCGCAACACCATATATTTT. It yields the protein CASSERGRRNTIYF. The chain uses TRBV6-1 and TRBJ1-3; D unresolved. In germline, CDR1 is MNHNS, CDR2 SASEGT. V dropped 2 bases and J dropped 7 bases, with 12 bases sitting between them. This CDR3 contains 14 residues.

The chain carries TRBV28 and TRBJ1-1; TRBD1 aligns across 8 bases. The CDR3 is 18 amino acids. Germline V gene sequence: CDR1 MDHEN, CDR2 SYDVKM. Trimming at V came to 6 bases and at J to 1 base, leaving 16 bases not matched to a gene. The CDR3 spells CASSVGGILQGANTEAFF. The CDR3 coding sequence is TGTGCCAGCAGCGTTGGGGGGATTCTTCAGGGGGCGAACACTGAAGCTTTCTTT.

This clone was detected only once. The chain recombines TRBV7-2 with TRBJ2-3; D is perhaps TRBD1 or TRBD2 (5 bases each). CDR3 length: 13 residues. CDR1 is SGHTA and CDR2 is FQGNSA in the germline V gene. V was cut by 3 bases and J by 7 bases, with 11 bases left in between. CDR3 sequence reads: CASSFPGRNTQYF. DNA of the CDR3: TGTGCCAGCAGCTTCCCGGGACGAAATACGCAGTATTTT.

This sequence joins TRBV29-1 and TRBJ2-2; weak D call: TRBD2 (5 bases). The CDR3 has 15 residues. Trimming pared 4 bases from V and 5 bases from J, leaving 17 bases between. Germline V CDR1 and CDR2: SQVTM, ANQGSEA. For the CDR3, the DNA is TGCAGCGTTGGTTTCGGTACTGGAGGTACCGGGGAGCTGTTTTTT. Translation: CSVGFGTGGTGELFF.

This chain links TRBV13 with TRBJ2-3, with TRBD2 identical over 11 bases. The CDR3 runs to 16 residues. V shed 0 bases and J 6 bases; nucleotides not matched to a gene: 5. In germline, CDR1 is PRHDT, CDR2 FYEKMQ (reference sequence). CDR3 sequence: CASSLGGLAVPDTQYF. The CDR3 DNA follows: TGTGCCAGCAGCTTAGGGGGACTAGCGGTTCCCGATACGCAGTATTTT.

The chain uses TRBV6-6 and TRBJ1-1; unclear D gene. Trimming stripped 0 bases from V and 5 bases from J, with 10 bases between. This CDR3 is built from 14 residues. Germline-derived CDR1 and CDR2 are MNHNY and SVGAGI (reference sequence). The CDR3 region has the DNA TGTGCCAGCAGTTACTCGAGGGCGAGGACTGAAGCTTTCTTT. It translates to CASSYSRARTEAFF.

The gene calls are TRBV15 and TRBJ2-1; no clear D. Germline CDR1 LNHNV, CDR2 YYDKDF (reference sequence). The CDR3 has 14 amino acids. V was pared by 3 bases and J by 3 bases, with 9 bases between. This CDR3 reads CATSRATLYNEQFF. In DNA form, the CDR3 reads TGTGCCACCAGCAGGGCTACCCTCTACAATGAGCAGTTCTTC.